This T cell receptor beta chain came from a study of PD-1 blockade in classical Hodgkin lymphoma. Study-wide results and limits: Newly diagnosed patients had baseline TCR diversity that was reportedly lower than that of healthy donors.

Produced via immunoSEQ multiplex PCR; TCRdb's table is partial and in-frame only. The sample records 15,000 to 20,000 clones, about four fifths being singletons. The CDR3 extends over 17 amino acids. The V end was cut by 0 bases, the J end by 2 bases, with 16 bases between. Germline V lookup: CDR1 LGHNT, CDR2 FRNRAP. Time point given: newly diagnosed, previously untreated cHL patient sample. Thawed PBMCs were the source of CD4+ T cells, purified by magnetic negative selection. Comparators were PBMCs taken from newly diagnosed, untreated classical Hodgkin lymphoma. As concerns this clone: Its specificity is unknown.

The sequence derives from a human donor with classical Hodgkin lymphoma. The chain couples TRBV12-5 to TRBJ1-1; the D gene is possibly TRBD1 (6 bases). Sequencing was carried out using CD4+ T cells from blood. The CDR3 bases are TGTGCTAGTGGTTTGGTACAGGGCTCTTTATCTAACACTGAAGCTTTCTTT. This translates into CASGLVQGSLSNTEAFF.